One sample yielded the 7 T cell receptor beta chains listed below, sequenced in a study of tissue T cells after allogeneic stem cell transplantation. Sample time point: mouse harvest day 14 after allogeneic transplant. The graft held 10^6 splenic CD5+ T cells and 10^7 T-cell-depleted bone marrow cells. Sequencing was performed with immunoSEQ multiplex PCR; in TCRdb, only in-frame clones are kept and a portion is missing. The top ten hold around 24% of the sample, which has about 1,900 clones, more than 35% seen once. Sequencing was done on a sample of lymph node tissue. These receptors were collected from a female BALB/c mouse given C57BL/6 T cells with graft-versus-host disease after an allogeneic hematopoietic cell transplant.

This clone has only a few counts. Each gene name is a mouse one. The CDR3 is cut off 1 residue early in the read; its end comes from the germline J gene. This rearrangement joins TRBV14 to TRBJ2-7; D gene uncertain. Germline loops: CDR1 SGHDT, CDR2 FRDEAV. The CDR3 loop spans 11 amino acids. Trimming took 1 base from V and 4 from J, leaving 3 bases between them. This CDR3 is CASSFGYEQYF. The sequenced part of the CDR3 DNA is TGTGCCAGCAGTTTCGGTTATGAACAGTAC.

Comment on this clone: Any gene name here is a mouse gene name. With the read ending 1 residue before the CDR3 end, the germline J gene is used to fill in that end. The J gene is TRBJ2-7, the V gene TRBV5; 10 bases match TRBD2. The CDR3 covers 15 residues. J gave up 3 bases and V 0 bases, and 2 bases lay outside the gene matches. Germline V gives CDR1 LGHNA, CDR2 YNLKQL (reference sequence). Partial CDR3 DNA: TGTGCCAGCAGCCAAGAGGGGACTGGGGTCTATGAACAGTAC. This sequence encodes CASSQEGTGVYEQY. The entire CDR3 reads CASSQEGTGVYEQYF.

This clone came up a few times. Gene names and germline match the mouse. The read comes to an end 1 residue before the CDR3 does, leaving the germline J gene to fill in the end. The same CDR3 also results from other DNA sequences found in this sample. The chain links TRBV12-2 to TRBJ2-7; 11 bases align to TRBD2. Trimming cost V 0 bases and J 5 bases; bases outside gene matches: 5. In germline, CDR1 is SGHLS, CDR2 HYDKME. The CDR3 length is 15 residues. CDR3 protein: CASSLTGGALDEQYF. Incomplete CDR3 DNA: TGTGCCAGCTCTCTCACTGGGGGGGCGCTGGATGAACAGTAC.

A word on this clone: The junction does not match germline at one end; this may be a read error. The gene symbols are mouse symbols. The CDR3 extends 1 residue past the end of the read, so its final part is completed from the germline J gene. V usage is TRBV13-2 and J usage is TRBJ2-7, with D hard to call. Looked up from germline, CDR1 is NNHNN and CDR2 is SYGAGS (reference sequence). The CDR3 has 11 residues. CDR3 bases read: TGTGCCAGCAGTGACTCCTATGAACAGTAC. Protein: CASSDSYEQY. In full, the CDR3 is CASSDSYEQYF.

Notes on this clone: Gene names and germline refer to mouse. The CDR3 end lies 1 residue beyond the end of the read and is filled in from the germline J gene. The chain is built from TRBV3 and TRBJ1-3; no clear D gene. Trimming shortened V by 5 bases and J by 0 bases, and 8 bases separated the two germline ends. This CDR3 has 14 residues. Per the germline V gene, CDR1 is SNHLY and CDR2 is FYNGKV (reference sequence). The part of the CDR3 DNA that was read is TGTGCCAGCAGCAAGACAAATTCTGGAAATACGCTCTAT. Translated, it gives CASSKTNSGNTLY. In full, the CDR3 is CASSKTNSGNTLYF.

A remark on this clone: Mouse germline and gene names are used. The read falls 1 residue short of the CDR3 end, and the missing part is taken from the germline J gene. The genes are TRBV3 and TRBJ2-3; possibly TRBD2 for D (6 bases). The CDR3 extends over 14 amino acids. Germline CDR1 and CDR2: SNHLY and FYNGKV (reference sequence). V was shortened by 5 bases and J by 0 bases, with 9 bases between the two germline ends. CDR3 residues: CASSALGSAETLYF. The CDR3 DNA, read in part, is TGTGCCAGCAGCGCACTGGGTAGTGCAGAAACGCTGTAT.

Comments on this clone: The genes and germline here are from mouse. The sequenced fragment ends 1 residue before the CDR3 boundary, so the rest is inferred from the germline J gene. The chain employs TRBV26 and TRBJ1-1, with 8 bases matching TRBD1. The CDR3 spans 11 residues. The V and J ends lost 4 bases and 8 bases, in that order; junction bases with no gene match: 0. Germline CDR1 reads KGHPV; CDR2 reads FQNQEV (reference sequence). CDR3 amino acids: CASSRTGEVFF. The CDR3 bases that were read are TGTGCCAGCAGTCGGACAGGGGAAGTCTTC.